The next 8 T cell receptor beta chains were all read from a single sample in a study of blood T cells in healthy people across ages. Then a second PCR, running about 6 to 12 cycles, was carried out with a sample-barcoded 5' primer and a J-beta primer mix. Via MiXCR, TCRdb re-called the 5' RACE reads, giving one row per CDR3 protein. The sample records hundreds of thousands of distinct CDR3 sequences, 21% being singletons. Sequencing was done on a sample of blood. The origin of the receptors is a man in his sixties or seventies in good health.

V usage is TRBV2 and J usage is TRBJ1-1; TRBD1 agrees at 8 bases. The CDR3 runs to 14 residues. Germline V gene sequence: CDR1 SNHLY, CDR2 FYNNEI. Losses at the gene ends were 5 bases for V and 3 bases for J; bases not matched to a gene: 5. The CDR3 region is CASSRQGRDTEAFF. The DNA of the CDR3 is TGTGCCAGCAGTCGACAGGGGAGGGACACTGAAGCTTTCTTT.

This clonotype was seen more than once but under ten times. The J gene is TRBJ2-1, the V gene TRBV20-1; 9 nucleotides match TRBD2. This CDR3 region has 14 residues. CDR1 DFQATT and CDR2 SNEGSKA come from the germline V gene (reference sequence). J gave up 4 bases and V 6 bases, and 7 bases lay outside the gene matches. The CDR3 spells CSAPPSGIYNEQFF. CDR3 DNA sequence: TGCAGTGCCCCCCCTAGCGGGATTTACAATGAGCAGTTCTTC.

This clonotype showed up just a few times. The V call is TRBV4-1, the J call TRBJ1-1, with D perhaps TRBD1 (6 bases). V lost 1 base and J lost 2, with 14 bases in between. Germline V gene sequence: CDR1 MGHRA, CDR2 YSYEKL. The CDR3 spans 16 residues. CDR3 amino acids: CASSQVGRGKNTEAFF. In DNA, the CDR3 is TGCGCCAGCAGCCAAGTAGGAAGGGGGAAAAACACTGAAGCTTTCTTT.

This clonotype was picked up a small number of times. The chain carries TRBV20-1 and TRBJ2-1; 11 bases are a match to TRBD2. The J segment lost 4 bases and the V segment lost 1 base, leaving 6 bases of the junction unmatched. Germline assignment: CDR1 DFQATT and CDR2 SNEGSKA (reference sequence). The CDR3 runs to 16 residues. The CDR3, as DNA: TGCAGTGCTAGAGGGCTAGCGGGAGGTATTTACAATGAGCAGTTCTTC. Its protein is CSARGLAGGIYNEQFF.

Only a few counts were recorded for this clonotype. This rearrangement joins TRBV5-6 to TRBJ2-7; no reliable D call. Gene TRBJ2-1 matches the end of the DNA better, so the J call may be wrong. This CDR3 comprises 15 residues. The germline V gene has CDR1 SGHDT and CDR2 YYEEEE. DNA of the CDR3: TGTGCCAGCAGCTTGATCAGCAATTGGGCGAATGAGCAGTTCTTC. Translating it yields CASSLISNWANEQFF.

The rearrangement links TRBV12-3 or TRBV12-4 to TRBJ2-6; 8 positions match TRBD2. The CDR3 extends over 16 amino acids. The ends lost 5 bases at V and 4 bases at J; junction bases unmatched: 7. The CDR3 bases are TGTGCCAGCAGTACCGCGGGGGGCCGGGGGGCCAACGTCCTGACTTTC. Translation gives CASSTAGGRGANVLTF.

This clonotype was seen more than once but under ten times. V is TRBV3-1 and J is TRBJ2-7; 7 bases are a match to TRBD2. Trimming at V came to 5 bases and at J to 2 bases, leaving 6 bases not matched to a gene. CDR3 size: 14 residues. CDR1 LGHDT and CDR2 YNNKEL come from the germline V gene (reference sequence). The CDR3 bases are TGTGCCAGCAGCGGGAGGGGAGGAACCTACGAGCAGTACTTC. Amino acids: CASSGRGGTYEQYF.

The rearrangement joins TRBV10-2 to TRBJ2-6; 8 positions agree with TRBD1. Germline V gene lookup returns CDR1 WSHSY and CDR2 SAAADI. The trim removed 3 bases at V and 2 bases at J, leaving 6 bases unmatched. The length of the CDR3 is 17 residues. The DNA of the CDR3 is TGCGCCAGCAGTGAAAAGGACAGGGTAGCTGGGGCCAACGTCCTGACTTTC. It translates to CASSEKDRVAGANVLTF.